This TCR beta chain is from a study of control samples from healthy donors and cancer patients. This CDR3 spans 15 amino acids. After removal of 1 base from V and 3 bases from J, the junction contained 5 bases not matched to a gene. Germline V gene sequence: CDR1 MNHEY, CDR2 SMNVEV (reference sequence). Only in-frame clones appear in the TCRdb table, and some are missing; sequencing was by immunoSEQ multiplex PCR. This sample has 120,000 or so clones, with approximately 89% found just once. V gene TRBV27 combines with J gene TRBJ1-2, with TRBD1 identical over 7 bases. The sequenced material came from blood. The TCR originated in a man aged 18 to 29 in good health. CDR3 bases: TGTGCCAGCAGTTTATGGCGACAGGGCCACTATGGCTACACCTTC. As protein: CASSLWRQGHYGYTF.